Sequencing of this TCR beta chain was carried out in a study of T cell repertoires in cytomegalovirus infection. This clonotype was seen ten or more times. The antigen is not known. Findings and caveats of the study: HLA-C-restricted CMV clonotypes gave the most frequent clonotype in two of eight donors.

Using its own MiXCR run on the reads, TCRdb lists one record per CDR3 protein. The table lists 490,000 or so distinct CDR3 sequences, 11% of them singletons. The germline V gene encodes CDR1 SGHTA and CDR2 FQGTGA. V trimming: 1 base; J trimming: 1 base; junction bases outside the gene matches: 5. This CDR3 region has 16 residues. V gene TRBV7-3 combines with J gene TRBJ1-2, with TRBD1 matching 8 bases. What was sequenced was PBMCs. This sequence was found in a human donor in good health (CMV status not recorded). Some clones in this sample may be carry-over from other donors' samples. The CDR3 loop is CASSLSPGGLNYGYTF. The CDR3 DNA follows: TGTGCCAGCAGCTTAAGTCCAGGGGGCCTTAACTATGGCTACACCTTC.